A selection of T cell receptor beta chains follows, all from one sample in a study of T cell repertoires in cytomegalovirus infection. What these receptors recognize is not known. TCRdb processed the reads anew with MiXCR; each CDR3 protein has one entry. The sample includes 650,000 to 900,000 distinct CDR3 sequences, about 33% seen only once; the top ten take around an eighth. The sample here was cultured CD8+ T cells from PBMCs, taken from culture after CMV antigen stimulation. The source is a human donor in good health (CMV status not recorded). Some clones in this sample may be carry-over from other donors' samples. The CDR3 runs from the conserved cysteine through the conserved F or W. A D gene is named only where the DNA matches it firmly. Expanded clones get a size class; other rows say once, few or many, or leave the size out.

clone size | J gene | V gene | D gene | CDR3 DNA | CDR3 protein
. | TRBJ2-1 | TRBV6-8 | TRBD2 | TGTGCCAGCAGTTTGGCTAGCGGGGATACGACCTACAATGAGCAGTTCTTC | CASSLASGDTTYNEQFF
once | TRBJ2-1 | TRBV7-9 | . | TGTGCCAGTCAAGCCGGGACAGCGGGTTTGTTCTTC | CASQAGTAGLFF
many | TRBJ2-2 | TRBV12-5 | . | TGTGCTAGTGGTTTGCACGGGGGCGCCGGCGGGGAGCTGTTTTTT | CASGLHGGAGGELFF
. | TRBJ2-6 | TRBV4-1 | . | TGCGCCAGCAGCCAAGAGGCGGGGTCTGGGGCCAACGTCCTGACTTTC | CASSQEAGSGANVLTF
. | TRBJ1-2 | TRBV7-2 | . | TGTGCCAGCAGCGAGAGGCGGGGGGCGCTTAACTATGGCTACACCTTC | CASSERRGALNYGYTF
many | TRBJ2-2 | TRBV7-8 | . | TGTGCCAGCAGCTTAGCGACCCTGCGGGAGCTGTTTTTT | CASSLATLRELFF
many | TRBJ2-7 | TRBV7-6 | . | TGTGCCAGCAGCAGAGCCGACAGCTACGAGCAGTACTTC | CASSRADSYEQYF
. | TRBJ1-6 | TRBV5-6 | . | TGTGCCAGCAGCTTGACGGCCTACCCACCCCTCCACTTT | CASSLTAYPPLHF
few | TRBJ2-1 | TRBV7-8 | . | TGTGCCAGCAGCGTCGGTCGCTATCCCTACAATGAGCAGTTCTTC | CASSVGRYPYNEQFF
. | TRBJ2-2 | TRBV27 | TRBD1 | TGTGCCAGCAGTTGGATAGGGGGCGCGGGCGGGGAGCTGTTTTTT | CASSWIGGAGGELFF
. | TRBJ2-3 | TRBV6-5 | . | TGTACCAGCAGTTACTCGGGGGGCAGCACAGATACGCAGTATTTT | CTSSYSGGSTDTQYF
few | TRBJ1-4 | TRBV19 | TRBD1 | TGTGCCAGTAGCTCCCCCCGGGACAGGGGGCCCGCCGTTAATGAAAAACTGTTTTTT | CASSSPRDRGPAVNEKLFF
. | TRBJ2-5 | TRBV9 | . | TGTGCCAGCAGCCAGTCAGGGACACAACAAGAGACCCAGTACTTC | CASSQSGTQQETQYF
. | TRBJ2-1 | TRBV3-1 | . | TGTGCCAGCAGCCAAGATTTAGGGTTATCCTACAATGAGCAGTTCTTC | CASSQDLGLSYNEQFF
few | TRBJ2-1 | TRBV28 | . | TGTGCCAGCACCCCGGGGGCTGAGCAGTTCTTC | CASTPGAEQFF
many | TRBJ2-3 | TRBV7-2 | TRBD1 | TGTGCCAGCAGCCTCGAGGGGGCCAAAGGAAATACGCAGTATTTT | CASSLEGAKGNTQYF
many | TRBJ2-5 | TRBV7-8 | TRBD1 | TGTGCCAGCAACCGACAGGGGCGCGTCCAAGAGACCCAGTACTTC | CASNRQGRVQETQYF
. | TRBJ2-1 | TRBV7-9 | . | TGTGCCAGCAGCCTAGTCGGGGATTTCTACAATGAGCAGTTCTTC | CASSLVGDFYNEQFF
few | TRBJ2-3 | TRBV6-6 | TRBD2 | TGTGCCAGCAGTTTCTACAGCGGGGGCCTAAGTACAGATACGCAGTATTTT | CASSFYSGGLSTDTQYF
few | TRBJ1-2 | TRBV7-8 | TRBD1 | TGTGCCAGCAGCTCTCAGGGGGGCAAGGGCTACACCTTC | CASSSQGGKGYTF
. | TRBJ1-2 | TRBV27 | . | TGTGCCAGCAGTTCCACCGACAGCGATCCCTTGGGCTACACCTTC | CASSSTDSDPLGYTF
many | TRBJ1-1 | TRBV25-1 | . | TGTGCCAGCAGTGTAAAGGGTGGCCCTGAAGCTTTCTTT | CASSVKGGPEAFF
. | TRBJ1-4 | TRBV7-9 | . | TGTGCCAGCAGCTTCTCCCACGGCTCAACTAATGAAAAACTGTTTTTT | CASSFSHGSTNEKLFF
. | TRBJ2-3 | TRBV7-3 | TRBD2 | TGTGCCAGCAGCTTACTAGCGGGGGGGCGCGGTACGCAGTATTTT | CASSLLAGGRGTQYF
few | TRBJ2-2 | TRBV6-1 | . | TGTGCCAGCAGTGAAGGGGGGTACACCGGGGAGCTGTTTTTT | CASSEGGYTGELFF
. | TRBJ2-2 | TRBV29-1 | . | TGCAGCCTTGCTAATCACGGGGAGCTGTTTTTT | CSLANHGELFF
. | TRBJ2-2 | TRBV25-1 | TRBD1 | TGTGCCAGCAGTGACGGGGGACAGGGGGGGACCGGGGAGCTGTTTTTT | CASSDGGQGGTGELFF